This T cell receptor beta chain appears in the sequencing data of a study of shared clonotypes between healthy human individuals. Study background: Used for every donor were three CD4 naive, three CD4 memory, two CD8 naive and one CD8 memory plate. Points from the study as a whole: The study generally estimated greater richness for naive than memory subsets.

CDR1 and CDR2 (germline): MRHNA, SNTAGT. The germline V and J ends were trimmed by 2 bases and 3 bases, with 5 bases remaining between them. This CDR3 comprises 13 residues. Partitioning of CD4+ cells yielded a CD45RA+ naive subset and a CD45RA-negative memory subset. The deep-level immunoSEQ assay was used. The assay was immunoSEQ multiplex PCR, and TCRdb's table has in-frame clones only and misses some. Here the sample spans roughly 2,300,000 clones, about nine tenths being singletons. This clone came up a few times. No antigen is known for it. The chain uses TRBV6-4 and TRBJ1-5; D uncertain. The source material was naive CD4+ T cells from PBMCs. Subset: CD45RA+ positively selected. This TCR came from a man between 18 and 35 years old in good health. Some clones in this sample may be carry-over from other donors' samples. Here the CDR3 reads CASSDGINQPQHF. CDR3 in DNA: TGTGCCAGCAGTGACGGGATCAATCAGCCCCAGCATTTT.